The sample holds a few counts of the clone carrying this TCR beta chain. Its antigen is currently unknown. A multiplex PCR was run with 60 Vbeta primers and 13 Jbeta primers. Measured with immunoSEQ multiplex PCR; TCRdb has only the in-frame clones, and not every one. The repertoire consists of 150,000 to 200,000 clones, with approximately 84% occurring once and the leading ten covering 3.8%. This entry comes from a study of cytomegalovirus exposure and HLA in healthy donors. General study results and limits: It was 150 or so TCR beta chains that were listed as cytomegalovirus-associated. Confirmation in vitro established that three CMV-associated chains were specific for CMV antigens. The study had only CMV serostatus as immune exposure information.

V lost 2 bases to trimming and J lost 4 bases, with 15 bases between them. The CDR3 contains 16 residues. Germline CDR1 SNHLY, CDR2 FYNNEI. The sequence was collected from a man aged 45-65 years in good health and CMV-seronegative. The sample taken for sequencing was PBMCs. The gene calls are TRBV2 and TRBJ1-5, with D maybe TRBD1 (6 bases). The CDR3: CASSEWDDRRNQPQHF. CDR3 in DNA: TGTGCCAGCAGTGAATGGGACGACAGGAGAAATCAGCCCCAGCATTTT.